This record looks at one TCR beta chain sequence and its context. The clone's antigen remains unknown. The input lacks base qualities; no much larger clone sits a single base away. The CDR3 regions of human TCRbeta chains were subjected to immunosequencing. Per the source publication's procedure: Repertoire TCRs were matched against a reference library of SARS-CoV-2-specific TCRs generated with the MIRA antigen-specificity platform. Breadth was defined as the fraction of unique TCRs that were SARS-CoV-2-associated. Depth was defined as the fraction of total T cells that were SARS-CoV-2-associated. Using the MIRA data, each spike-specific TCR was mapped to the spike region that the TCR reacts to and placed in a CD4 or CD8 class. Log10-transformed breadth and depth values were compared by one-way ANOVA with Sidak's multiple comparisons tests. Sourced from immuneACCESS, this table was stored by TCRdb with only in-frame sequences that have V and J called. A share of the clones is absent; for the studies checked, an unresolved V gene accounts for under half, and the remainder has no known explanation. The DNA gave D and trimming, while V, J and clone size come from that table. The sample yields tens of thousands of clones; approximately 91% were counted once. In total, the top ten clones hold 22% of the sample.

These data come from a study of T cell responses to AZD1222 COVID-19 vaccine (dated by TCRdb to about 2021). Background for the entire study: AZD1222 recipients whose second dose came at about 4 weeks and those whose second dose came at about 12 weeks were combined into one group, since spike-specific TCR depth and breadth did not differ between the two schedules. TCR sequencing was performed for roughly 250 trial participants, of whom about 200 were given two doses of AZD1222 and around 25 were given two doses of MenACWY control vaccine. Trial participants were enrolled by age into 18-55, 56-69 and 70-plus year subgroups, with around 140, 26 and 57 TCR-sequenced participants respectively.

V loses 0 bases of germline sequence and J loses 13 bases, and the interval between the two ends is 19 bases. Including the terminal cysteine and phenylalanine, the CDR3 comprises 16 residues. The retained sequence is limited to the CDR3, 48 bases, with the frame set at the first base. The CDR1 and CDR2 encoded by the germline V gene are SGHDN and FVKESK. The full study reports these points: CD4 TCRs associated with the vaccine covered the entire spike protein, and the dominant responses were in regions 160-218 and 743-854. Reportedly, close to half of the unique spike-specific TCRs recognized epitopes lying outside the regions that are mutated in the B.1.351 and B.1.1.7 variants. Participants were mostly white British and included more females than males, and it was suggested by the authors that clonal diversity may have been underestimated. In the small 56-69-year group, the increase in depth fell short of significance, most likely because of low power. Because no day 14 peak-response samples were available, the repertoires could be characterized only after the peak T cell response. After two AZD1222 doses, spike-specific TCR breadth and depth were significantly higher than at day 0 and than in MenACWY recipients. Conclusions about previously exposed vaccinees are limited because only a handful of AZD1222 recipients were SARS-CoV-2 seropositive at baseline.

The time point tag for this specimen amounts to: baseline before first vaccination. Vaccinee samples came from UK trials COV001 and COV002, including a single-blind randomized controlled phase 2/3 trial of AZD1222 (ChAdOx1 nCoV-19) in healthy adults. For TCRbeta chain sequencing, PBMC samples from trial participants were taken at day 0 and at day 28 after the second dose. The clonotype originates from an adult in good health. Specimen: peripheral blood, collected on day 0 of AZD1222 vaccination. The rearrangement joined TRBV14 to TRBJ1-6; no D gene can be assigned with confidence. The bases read TGTGCCAGCAGCCAAGACCCCCCGCGGGTAGGCGTCCCCCTCCACTTT. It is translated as CASSQDPPRVGVPLHF.